One and the same sample provided the 14 T cell receptor beta chains below, sequenced in a study of shared clonotypes between healthy human individuals. As defined, naive CD8 cells were CD45RO-negative and positively selected for CCR7, with terminally differentiated effector memory CD45RA+ cells excluded. Method: immunoSEQ multiplex PCR; TCRdb's copy keeps in-frame clones and lacks some. The sample lists some 630,000 clones, about 96% seen once, with roughly 0.12% in the top ten. Sequenced input: naive CD8+ T cells sorted from blood. Source of these receptors: a woman in her twenties or thirties in good health.

This chain joins TRBV5-6 and TRBJ2-7; 11 nucleotides line up with TRBD2. V shed 4 bases, J shed 3 bases, and the junction held 6 bases outside the gene matches. This CDR3 is built from 15 residues. The germline V gene has CDR1 SGHDT and CDR2 YYEEEE. The CDR3: CASSPGLADDYEQYF. The CDR3 bases are TGTGCCAGCAGCCCGGGACTAGCGGATGACTACGAGCAGTACTTC.

This rearrangement joins TRBV5-1 to TRBJ1-2, with unresolved D. V lost 4 bases and J 8 bases, leaving 15 bases between the germline ends. Germline loops: CDR1 SGHRS, CDR2 YFSETQ. This CDR3 spans 13 amino acids. CDR3 amino acids: CASSGGPPGGYTF. The CDR3 region has the DNA TGCGCCAGCAGCGGAGGGCCGCCCGGGGGCTACACCTTC.

The gene calls are TRBV19 and TRBJ1-5, with a possible D match to TRBD1 (5 bases). The germline V and J ends were trimmed by 1 base and 1 base, with 5 bases remaining between them. CDR1 and CDR2 from the germline V gene are LNHDA and SQIVND (reference sequence). There are 14 residues in the CDR3. The CDR3 DNA is TGTGCCAGTAGTATAGGGGGCAGCAATCAGCCCCAGCATTTT. Residues: CASSIGGSNQPQHF.

J is TRBJ2-7 and V is TRBV27; D might be TRBD2 (6 bases). Trimming stripped 2 bases from V and 3 bases from J, with 11 bases between. Germline V gene data show CDR1 as MNHEY and CDR2 as SMNVEV (reference sequence). This CDR3 contains 14 residues. The chain's CDR3 is CASSLRGLHYEQYF. The CDR3 DNA sequence: TGTGCCAGCAGTTTACGGGGGTTGCACTACGAGCAGTACTTC.

The chain couples TRBV28 to TRBJ1-6; D gene ambiguous. V lost 8 bases and J lost 5, with 19 bases in between. CDR1 is MDHEN and CDR2 is SYDVKM in the germline V gene. CDR3 size: 16 residues. In DNA, the CDR3 is TGTGCCAGCGCCCATAAGGCGGCCCTAAATAATTCACCCCTCCACTTT. Translation: CASAHKAALNNSPLHF.

The chain uses TRBV27 and TRBJ1-4; no clear D gene. The CDR3 consists of 15 residues. V dropped 2 bases and J dropped 0 bases, with 7 bases sitting between them. Germline CDR1 and CDR2: MNHEY and SMNVEV (reference sequence). In DNA form, the CDR3 reads TGTGCCAGCAGTTTAAACCTAGCAACTAATGAAAAACTGTTTTTT. It codes for CASSLNLATNEKLFF.

This chain links TRBV30 with TRBJ2-5; no definite D call. The DNA end is a closer match to TRBJ2-7, so the J assignment may be wrong. Per germline, CDR1 GTSNPN and CDR2 SVGIG (reference sequence). CDR3 length: 13 amino acids. This chain's CDR3 is CAWSRAGPYEQYF. CDR3 DNA sequence: TGTGCCTGGAGCCGGGCAGGCCCCTACGAGCAGTACTTC.

This chain uses TRBV19 with TRBJ2-7; unclear D gene. CDR3 size: 14 residues. The germline V gene encodes CDR1 LNHDA and CDR2 SQIVND (reference sequence). Trimming took 5 bases from V and 2 from J, leaving 13 bases between them. CDR3 sequence reads: CASSGRADPYEQYF. CDR3 coding DNA: TGTGCCAGTAGTGGTAGGGCAGACCCCTACGAGCAGTACTTC.

The CDR3 region is CASSRRVGYGYTF. Here the CDR3 DNA reads TGTGCCAGCAGCCGACGGGTAGGCTATGGCTACACCTTC. V is TRBV2 and J is TRBJ1-2; no clear D. The CDR3 runs to 13 residues. V was pared by 6 bases and J by 4 bases, with 12 bases between. The germline gives CDR1 SNHLY, CDR2 FYNNEI.

The chain joins TRBV5-1 to TRBJ2-1, with TRBD2 matching 8 bases. CDR1 is SGHRS, CDR2 YFSETQ, per germline. This CDR3 has 17 residues. The V and J ends lost 5 bases and 0 bases, in that order; junction bases with no gene match: 10. CDR3 in DNA: TGCGCCAGCAGATTCAGCGGGAGACTCGGCTCCTACAATGAGCAGTTCTTC. It translates to CASRFSGRLGSYNEQFF.

The rearrangement uses TRBV20-1 and TRBJ1-2; D remains ambiguous. Deletions cut 4 bases from V and 0 bases from J, with 3 bases between. Looked up from germline, CDR1 is DFQATT and CDR2 is SNEGSKA (reference sequence). The CDR3 extends over 11 amino acids. CDR3 nucleotide sequence: TGCAGTGCTATGGCTAACTATGGCTACACCTTC. Translation: CSAMANYGYTF.

In its sample, this clone was seen once. The rearrangement uses TRBV4-1 and TRBJ2-3; 12 bases align to TRBD2. Germline CDR1 is MGHRA and CDR2 is YSYEKL. The CDR3 runs to 17 residues. J lost 3 bases, V lost 1 base, and 5 bases had no gene match. CDR3 loop: CASSQAGLAGITDTQYF. CDR3 nucleotides: TGCGCCAGCAGCCAAGCAGGACTAGCGGGAATAACAGATACGCAGTATTTT.

The chain joins TRBV13 to TRBJ2-1; D ambiguous. Per the germline V gene, CDR1 is PRHDT and CDR2 is FYEKMQ (reference sequence). This CDR3 is built from 12 residues. Trimming removed 0 bases from V and 4 bases from J, with 1 base in between. Here the CDR3 reads CASSLGYNEQFF. The CDR3 nucleotides read TGTGCCAGCAGCTTAGGTTACAATGAGCAGTTCTTC.

This chain's CDR3 is CASSAGLAGYNEQFF. The CDR3 DNA reads as TGTGCCAGCAGCGCCGGACTAGCGGGGTACAATGAGCAGTTCTTC. V gene TRBV9 combines with J gene TRBJ2-1; the match to TRBD2 covers 12 bases. With V trimmed by 3 bases and J by 4 bases, 2 bases remained unmatched. Germline assignment: CDR1 SGDLS and CDR2 YYNGEE. The CDR3 runs 15 residues. Full variable domain (missing parts from reference TRBV9 and TRBJ2-1): DSGVTQTPKHLITATGQRVTLRCSPRSGDLSVYWYQQSLDQGLQFLIQYYNGEERAKGNILERFSAQQFPDLHSELNLSSLELGDSALYFCASSAGLAGYNEQFFGPGTRLTVL.